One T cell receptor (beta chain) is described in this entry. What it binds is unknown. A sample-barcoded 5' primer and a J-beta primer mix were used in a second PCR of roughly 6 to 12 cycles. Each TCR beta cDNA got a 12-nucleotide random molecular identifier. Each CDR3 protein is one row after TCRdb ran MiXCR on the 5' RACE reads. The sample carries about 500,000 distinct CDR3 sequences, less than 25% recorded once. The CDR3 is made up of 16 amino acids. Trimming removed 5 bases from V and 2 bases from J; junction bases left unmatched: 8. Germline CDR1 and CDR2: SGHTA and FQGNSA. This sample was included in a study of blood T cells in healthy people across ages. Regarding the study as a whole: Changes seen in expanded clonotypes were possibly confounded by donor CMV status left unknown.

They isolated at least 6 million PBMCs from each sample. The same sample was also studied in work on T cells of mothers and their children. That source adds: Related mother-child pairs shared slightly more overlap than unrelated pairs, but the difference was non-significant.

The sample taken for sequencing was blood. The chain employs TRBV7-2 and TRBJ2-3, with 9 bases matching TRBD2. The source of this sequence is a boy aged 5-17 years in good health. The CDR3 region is CASSRPAGGHTDTQYF. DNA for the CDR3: TGTGCCAGCAGCCGCCCGGCGGGGGGGCACACAGATACGCAGTATTTT.